Listed below are T cell receptor beta chains from one sample, sequenced in a study of vaccination and CD4 T cells after COVID-19. TCRdb reanalysed the PCR reads using MiXCR and keeps one entry per CDR3 protein. This sample has some 2,000 distinct CDR3 sequences, with more than 45% found just once. These TCRs' antigens remain unknown. Input material: CD4+ T cells from blood, cultured in vitro. Every receptor here comes from a human donor in good health. Each CDR3 is given with its conserved first and last residue. A D gene is named only where the DNA matches it firmly. Clone sizes are given selectively: once, few, many, or a class where the clone is expanded.

V: TRBV6-2/TRBV6-3; size: few; J: TRBJ1-5; D: -; CDR3: CASSVPELHNQPQHF; DNA: TGTGCCAGCAGTGTCCCTGAGCTGCACAATCAGCCCCAGCATTTT
V: TRBV7-2; size: -; J: TRBJ2-7; D: -; CDR3: CASSLNARAYEQYF; DNA: TGTGCCAGCAGCTTAAATGCCAGAGCCTACGAGCAGTACTTC
V: TRBV7-2; size: -; J: TRBJ1-5; D: TRBD1; CDR3: CASSWRQGGQPQHF; DNA: TGTGCCAGCAGCTGGAGACAGGGTGGCCAGCCCCAGCATTTT
V: TRBV18; size: once; J: TRBJ1-6; D: -; CDR3: CASSPSNNSPLHF; DNA: TGTGCCAGCTCACCATCCAATAATTCACCCCTCCACTTT
V: TRBV20-1; size: -; J: TRBJ2-5; D: -; CDR3: CSARGRETQYF; DNA: TGCAGTGCTAGAGGGCGGGAGACCCAGTACTTC
V: TRBV7-9; size: few; J: TRBJ1-4; D: -; CDR3: CASSFRGATNEKLFF; DNA: TGTGCCAGCAGCTTCCGGGGGGCTACTAATGAAAAACTGTTTTTT
V: TRBV24-1; size: -; J: TRBJ2-5; D: TRBD1; CDR3: CATGTGAQETQYF; DNA: TGTGCCACCGGTACAGGGGCTCAAGAGACCCAGTACTTC
V: TRBV20-1; size: -; J: TRBJ2-7; D: TRBD1; CDR3: CSARPARDSYEQYF; DNA: TGCAGTGCTCGACCCGCCCGGGACAGCTACGAGCAGTACTTC
V: TRBV20-1; size: -; J: TRBJ2-7; D: -; CDR3: CSARTGTLYEQYF; DNA: TGCAGTGCTAGGACCGGAACTCTTTACGAGCAGTACTTC
V: TRBV11-2; size: -; J: TRBJ2-5; D: -; CDR3: CASSLGYQETQYF; DNA: TGTGCCAGCAGCTTAGGGTATCAAGAGACCCAGTACTTC
V: TRBV20-1; size: few; J: TRBJ2-7; D: -; CDR3: CSARGSSYEQYF; DNA: TGCAGTGCTAGGGGCAGCTCCTACGAGCAGTACTTC
V: TRBV2; size: -; J: TRBJ2-5; D: -; CDR3: CASSERWGVATQYF; DNA: TGTGCCAGCAGTGAAAGGTGGGGCGTAGCGACCCAGTACTTC
V: TRBV30; size: -; J: TRBJ1-2; D: -; CDR3: CAWSVRPGYTF; DNA: TGTGCCTGGAGTGTACGGCCGGGCTACACCTTC
V: TRBV12-3/TRBV12-4; size: -; J: TRBJ2-3; D: TRBD2; CDR3: CASRPTSGVDTQYF; DNA: TGTGCCAGCAGACCAACTAGCGGAGTAGATACGCAGTATTTT
V: TRBV20-1; size: -; J: TRBJ2-5; D: -; CDR3: CSARDRTLGVETQYF; DNA: TGCAGTGCTAGAGATAGAACGCTCGGGGTAGAGACCCAGTACTTC
V: TRBV5-8; size: -; J: TRBJ2-1; D: -; CDR3: CASSIDVYNEQFF; DNA: TGTGCCAGCAGCATAGATGTATACAATGAGCAGTTCTTC
V: TRBV2; size: -; J: TRBJ1-6; D: -; CDR3: CASSGGGGTLHF; DNA: TGTGCCAGCAGTGGGGGGGGAGGGACCCTCCACTTT
V: TRBV27; size: -; J: TRBJ2-7; D: TRBD1; CDR3: CASSLGRDRGRHTYEQYF; DNA: TGTGCCAGCAGTTTAGGTCGGGACAGGGGGCGACACACCTACGAGCAGTACTTC
V: TRBV19; size: -; J: TRBJ1-3; D: -; CDR3: CASRAAGNTIYF; DNA: TGTGCCAGTCGCGCCGCTGGAAACACCATATATTTT
V: TRBV20-1; size: -; J: TRBJ1-6; D: TRBD1; CDR3: CSASPPTGKGNSPLHF; DNA: TGCAGTGCTAGCCCGCCGACAGGGAAAGGAAATTCACCCCTCCACTTT
V: TRBV20-1; size: medium-sized; J: TRBJ2-6; D: -; CDR3: CSARAPPGAPSGANVLTF; DNA: TGCAGTGCTAGAGCTCCGCCAGGGGCTCCCTCTGGGGCCAACGTCCTGACTTTC
V: TRBV6-1; size: -; J: TRBJ2-6; D: TRBD2; CDR3: CASTTQSSGGGPPGANVLTF; DNA: TGTGCCAGCACCACACAGTCTAGCGGGGGGGGCCCCCCTGGGGCCAACGTCCTGACTTTC
V: TRBV19; size: -; J: TRBJ1-5; D: TRBD1; CDR3: CASTLLGTGGSQPQHF; DNA: TGTGCCAGTACCCTCCTTGGGACAGGGGGGAGTCAGCCCCAGCATTTT
V: TRBV27; size: few; J: TRBJ1-1; D: -; CDR3: CASSLPGTSKAFF; DNA: TGTGCCAGCAGTTTACCTGGGACATCGAAGGCTTTCTTT
V: TRBV2; size: -; J: TRBJ2-1; D: TRBD2; CDR3: CASSVTGGPPNEQFF; DNA: TGTGCCAGCAGTGTAACGGGAGGGCCCCCGAATGAGCAGTTCTTC
V: TRBV20-1; size: few; J: TRBJ1-1; D: -; CDR3: CSARDDPDTEAFF; DNA: TGCAGTGCTAGAGATGACCCGGACACTGAAGCTTTCTTT
V: TRBV18; size: -; J: TRBJ2-3; D: TRBD2; CDR3: CASSPTGTSSDTQYF; DNA: TGTGCCAGCTCACCGACCGGGACTAGCTCAGATACGCAGTATTTT
V: TRBV2; size: -; J: TRBJ2-2; D: TRBD1; CDR3: CASRVGTANTGELFF; DNA: TGTGCCAGCAGGGTAGGGACAGCGAACACCGGGGAGCTGTTTTTT
V: TRBV15; size: -; J: TRBJ2-5; D: TRBD2; CDR3: CATSRGGVQETQYF; DNA: TGTGCCACCAGCAGGGGGGGGGTCCAAGAGACCCAGTACTTC
V: TRBV7-8; size: few; J: TRBJ2-3; D: TRBD1; CDR3: CASSLVRGRGKAQYF; DNA: TGTGCCAGCAGCTTAGTAAGGGGGCGAGGGAAGGCGCAGTATTTT
V: TRBV6-2/TRBV6-3; size: -; J: TRBJ1-2; D: -; CDR3: CASRPTGGNGYTF; DNA: TGTGCCAGCAGACCTACGGGCGGTAATGGCTACACCTTC
V: TRBV7-2; size: -; J: TRBJ1-1; D: TRBD1; CDR3: CASSLLRGPRNTEAFF; DNA: TGTGCCAGCAGCTTATTGAGGGGGCCTCGGAACACTGAAGCTTTCTTT
V: TRBV15; size: few; J: TRBJ2-7; D: TRBD2; CDR3: CATSTLPGLAINSYEQYF; DNA: TGTGCCACCAGCACACTACCGGGACTAGCGATCAACTCCTACGAGCAGTACTTC
V: TRBV6-1; size: few; J: TRBJ1-5; D: -; CDR3: CASSEQPGGAAFRYSNQPQHF; DNA: TGTGCCAGCAGTGAACAGCCCGGGGGAGCCGCATTTCGTTATAGCAATCAGCCCCAGCATTTT
V: TRBV6-1; size: -; J: TRBJ1-4; D: -; CDR3: CASSSQGYDEKLFF; DNA: TGTGCCAGCAGCTCACAGGGATACGATGAAAAACTGTTTTTT
V: TRBV7-2; size: -; J: TRBJ1-1; D: -; CDR3: CASSLAANTEAFF; DNA: TGTGCCAGCAGCTTAGCGGCGAACACTGAAGCTTTCTTT
V: TRBV6-1; size: -; J: TRBJ2-1; D: -; CDR3: CASSTWGYNEQFF; DNA: TGTGCCAGCAGTACTTGGGGGTACAATGAGCAGTTCTTC
V: TRBV24-1; size: -; J: TRBJ2-2; D: -; CDR3: CATSALDSTGELFF; DNA: TGTGCCACCAGTGCCTTAGACTCTACCGGGGAGCTGTTTTTT
V: TRBV20-1; size: -; J: TRBJ2-3; D: -; CDR3: CSARSPAGRTDTQYF; DNA: TGCAGTGCTAGATCCCCGGCGGGGCGCACAGATACGCAGTATTTT
V: TRBV7-2; size: -; J: TRBJ1-2; D: -; CDR3: CASSLRAYGYTF; DNA: TGTGCCAGCAGCTTACGGGCCTATGGCTACACCTTC
V: TRBV7-2; size: few; J: TRBJ2-3; D: -; CDR3: CASSSDSLSTDTQYF; DNA: TGTGCCAGCAGCTCGGACAGCTTATCCACAGATACGCAGTATTTT
V: TRBV20-1; size: -; J: TRBJ2-3; D: -; CDR3: CSSLSTAYFTDTQYF; DNA: TGCAGTTCCCTCTCCACGGCCTATTTCACAGATACGCAGTATTTT
V: TRBV6-1; size: few; J: TRBJ2-5; D: -; CDR3: CASSLTGTQETQYF; DNA: TGTGCCAGCAGCCTCACAGGTACTCAAGAGACCCAGTACTTC
V: TRBV6-1; size: -; J: TRBJ1-1; D: -; CDR3: CASSLKGQIEAFF; DNA: TGTGCCAGCAGCCTAAAAGGACAGATTGAAGCTTTCTTT
V: TRBV20-1; size: -; J: TRBJ1-6; D: -; CDR3: CSARELAAESLHF; DNA: TGCAGTGCTAGAGAACTGGCAGCCGAGTCCCTCCACTTT
V: TRBV12-3/TRBV12-4; size: -; J: TRBJ1-5; D: -; CDR3: CASTLRDQPQHF; DNA: TGTGCCAGCACGCTTAGGGATCAGCCCCAGCATTTT
V: TRBV6-1; size: -; J: TRBJ2-7; D: -; CDR3: CASSEVFRDNYEQYF; DNA: TGTGCCAGCAGTGAGGTGTTCCGGGACAACTACGAGCAGTACTTC
V: TRBV5-4; size: -; J: TRBJ2-3; D: -; CDR3: CASSFGGVGTDTQYF; DNA: TGTGCCAGCAGCTTCGGCGGGGTGGGCACAGATACGCAGTATTTT
V: TRBV2; size: -; J: TRBJ1-1; D: TRBD1; CDR3: CASLTDRAGTEAFF; DNA: TGTGCCAGCCTGACTGACAGGGCGGGCACTGAAGCTTTCTTT